A selection of T cell receptor beta chains follows, all from one sample in a study of blood T cell repertoires in COVID-19. Assay: immunoSEQ multiplex PCR; the TCRdb copy retains only in-frame clones and omits some. The sample has 150,000 or so clones, roughly 83% seen once. Sequenced: PBMCs or T cells enriched from blood (not recorded which). All receptors come from a woman aged 45 to 65 who had recovered from COVID-19. The CDR3 runs from the conserved cysteine through the conserved F or W. The D gene is left open where the match is weak. Clone sizes are given selectively: once, few, many, or a class where the clone is expanded.

16,NA,TRBJ2-2,NA,TRBV6-5,TGTGCCAGCAGTTACTCGCGGCGGACAAACACCGGGGAGCTGTTTTTT,CASSYSRRTNTGELFF
15,NA,TRBJ1-1,NA,TRBV3-1/TRBV3-2,TGTGCCAGCAGCCAAACCGGACACATGAACACTGAAGCTTTCTTT,CASSQTGHMNTEAFF
14,NA,TRBJ1-6,TRBD1,TRBV7-2,TGTGCCAGCAGTTACGGGGACAGGATCTCACCCCTCCACTTT,CASSYGDRISPLHF
11,NA,TRBJ1-2,NA,TRBV3-1/TRBV3-2,TGTGCCAGCAGCCAATCGGTCGGCTACACCTTC,CASSQSVGYTF
16,NA,TRBJ2-1,TRBD1,TRBV7-2,TGTGCCAGCAGCTTAGCGGCTACTTACAGGGGGAATGAGCAGTTCTTC,CASSLAATYRGNEQFF
15,NA,TRBJ2-1,TRBD1,TRBV5-8,TGTGCCAGCAGCTTGGGACAGGGGGCCTACAATGAGCAGTTCTTC,CASSLGQGAYNEQFF
14,NA,TRBJ2-5,TRBD2,TRBV5-1,TGCGCCAGCAGCTTGACTAGCGGCCAAGAGACCCAGTACTTC,CASSLTSGQETQYF
13,NA,TRBJ1-1,TRBD1,TRBV28,TGTGCCAGCAGTTTGGGACAGCAGAGAGAAGCTTTCTTT,CASSLGQQREAFF
13,NA,TRBJ1-2,NA,TRBV4-2,TGTGCCAGCAGCCAAGGACTGACGAATGGCTACACCTTC,CASSQGLTNGYTF
15,many,TRBJ1-2,TRBD1,TRBV28,TGTGCCAGCAGTCCACTCCGGGACAGGGTAGATGGCTACACCTTC,CASSPLRDRVDGYTF
14,NA,TRBJ2-2,NA,TRBV14,TGTGCCAGCAGCCCCCTTGGGGGCGGCGGGGAGCTGTTTTTT,CASSPLGGGGELFF
14,NA,TRBJ2-1,NA,TRBV9,TGTGCCAGCAGCGCACCCGGAGGGTACAATGAGCAGTTCTTC,CASSAPGGYNEQFF
15,NA,TRBJ1-5,NA,TRBV28,TGTGCCAGCAGGGTGGGGCATGGGGGCAATCAGCCCCAGCATTTT,CASRVGHGGNQPQHF
16,NA,TRBJ2-1,TRBD2,TRBV7-2,TGTGCCAGCAGACCAAACGGGGGGACCTCCTACAATGAGCAGTTCTTC,CASRPNGGTSYNEQFF
14,NA,TRBJ1-5,TRBD1,TRBV18,TGTGCCAGCTCCCCCGGGACAGGCAATCAGCCCCAGCATTTT,CASSPGTGNQPQHF
15,NA,TRBJ2-2,TRBD2,TRBV11-2,TGTGCCAGCAGCTTGTGGCGGGGGGTCACCGGGGAGCTGTTTTTT,CASSLWRGVTGELFF
15,NA,TRBJ1-5,NA,TRBV6-5,TGTGCCAGCAGTTACTCCGACAGATCCAATCAGCCCCAGCATTTT,CASSYSDRSNQPQHF
12,NA,TRBJ1-5,NA,TRBV30,TGTGCCTGGAGTGGCAGAAATCAGCCCCAGCATTTT,CAWSGRNQPQHF
14,few,TRBJ1-6,NA,TRBV3-1/TRBV3-2,TGTGCCAGCAGCCACCGGGACACTTATTCACCCCTCCACTTT,CASSHRDTYSPLHF
14,NA,TRBJ1-2,NA,TRBV7-8,TGTGCCAGCAGCTTGGACAGCTGGTTACGGGGCTACACCTTC,CASSLDSWLRGYTF
16,NA,TRBJ2-2,NA,TRBV11-3,TGTGCCAGCAGCTGGGGGGGCAGACCCAACGCCGGGGAGCTGTTTTTT,CASSWGGRPNAGELFF
12,NA,TRBJ2-5,TRBD2,TRBV19,TGTGCCAGCCAACTAGCGGGAGAGACCCAGTACTTC,CASQLAGETQYF
14,few,TRBJ1-2,TRBD1,TRBV6-5,TGTGCCAGCAGTCCCCGGACAGGGGGAGGTGGCTACACCTTC,CASSPRTGGGGYTF
14,few,TRBJ2-1,NA,TRBV7-9,TGTGCCAGCAGCTTCGGGCTAGCGCTTAATGAGCAGTTCTTC,CASSFGLALNEQFF
15,NA,TRBJ2-5,TRBD1,TRBV7-2,TGTGCCAGCAGACCCCAGGGGGCAACTGGAGAGACCCAGTACTTC,CASRPQGATGETQYF
13,NA,TRBJ1-3,TRBD1,TRBV25-1,TGTGCCACTCGAGGGGGCCACGGAAACACCATATATTTT,CATRGGHGNTIYF
14,NA,TRBJ1-2,TRBD1,TRBV18,TGTGCCAGCTCACCAGAACAGGGGTCGGGTGGCTACACCTTC,CASSPEQGSGGYTF
19,NA,TRBJ2-3,NA,TRBV3-1/TRBV3-2,TGTGCCAGCAGCCAAGATAGAATAGGGGGACACACTCCCTTAGATACGCAGTATTTT,CASSQDRIGGHTPLDTQYF
10,NA,TRBJ1-4,NA,TRBV2,TGTGCCAGTGAACTTGGAAAACTGTTTTTT,CASELGKLFF
16,NA,TRBJ1-6,NA,TRBV5-1,TGCGCCAGCAGCTTTCTTCCGGACAGCGTTAATTCACCCCTCCACTTT,CASSFLPDSVNSPLHF
15,NA,TRBJ1-4,NA,TRBV7-9,TGTGCCAGCAGCTTAGCGCTGGGGCGCGAGGAAAAACTGTTTTTT,CASSLALGREEKLFF
15,NA,TRBJ2-3,TRBD2,TRBV6-5,TGTGCCAACCCCAACCTGGGGGGGAGCACAGATACGCAGTATTTT,CANPNLGGSTDTQYF
14,NA,TRBJ1-2,NA,TRBV5-1,TGCGCCAGCAGCTTCGACAAGCCTGTGAGCGGCTACACCTTC,CASSFDKPVSGYTF
14,NA,TRBJ1-3,NA,TRBV2,TGTGCCAGCAGTCCAGACAGTTCTGGAAACACCATATATTTT,CASSPDSSGNTIYF
14,once,TRBJ2-3,TRBD2,TRBV7-9,TGTGCCAGCACCCCCGGACTAGCGGGAGATACGCAGTATTTT,CASTPGLAGDTQYF
15,NA,TRBJ2-5,NA,TRBV14,TGTGCCAGCAGCCAATCTAGCCGCCTCCAAGAGACCCAGTACTTC,CASSQSSRLQETQYF
15,NA,TRBJ1-3,NA,TRBV10-3,TGTGCCATCAGCAAGACAACGAGCTCTGGAAACACCATATATTTT,CAISKTTSSGNTIYF
13,few,TRBJ2-1,TRBD2,TRBV30,TGTGCTAGGAGGAGCGGGAGAGGGAATGAGCAGTTCTTC,CARRSGRGNEQFF
11,few,TRBJ2-1,NA,TRBV28,TGTGCCAGCATAGCTAACAATGAGCAGTTCTTC,CASIANNEQFF
15,once,TRBJ2-5,TRBD1,TRBV7-7,TGTGCTAGCAGCTTAGTTCAGGGGGCGCAGGAGACCCAGTACTTC,CASSLVQGAQETQYF
15,few,TRBJ2-5,TRBD1,TRBV5-1,TGCGCCAGCAGCTGGGGGACAGGCCCCCAAGAGACCCAGTACTTC,CASSWGTGPQETQYF
13,NA,TRBJ1-1,NA,TRBV12-3/TRBV12-4,TGTGCCAGCAGTTCCGGGGGGAACACTGAAGCTTTCTTT,CASSSGGNTEAFF